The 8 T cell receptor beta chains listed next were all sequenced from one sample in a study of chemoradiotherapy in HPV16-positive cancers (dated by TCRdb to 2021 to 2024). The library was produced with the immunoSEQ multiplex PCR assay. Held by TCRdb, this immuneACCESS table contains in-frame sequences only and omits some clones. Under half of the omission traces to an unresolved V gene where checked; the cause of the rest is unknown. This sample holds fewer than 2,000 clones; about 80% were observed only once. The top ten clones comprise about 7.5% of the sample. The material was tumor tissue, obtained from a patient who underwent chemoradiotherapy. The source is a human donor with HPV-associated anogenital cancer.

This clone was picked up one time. CDR3 in amino acids: CASSQFTGQPQHF. CDR3 bases: TGCGCCAGCAGCCAATTTACGGGTCAGCCCCAGCATTTT. The rearrangement joins TRBV5-1 to TRBJ1-5; the D is unclear. Per the germline V gene, CDR1 is SGHRS and CDR2 is YFSETQ. V lost 4 bases to trimming and J lost 6 bases, with 11 bases between them. This CDR3 comprises 13 residues. Together with reference TRBV5-1 and TRBJ1-5, the CDR3 gives the full variable domain: KAGVTQTPRYLIKTRGQQVTLSCSPISGHRSVSWYQQTPGQGLQFLFEYFSETQRNKGNFPGRFSGRQFSNSRSEMNVSTLELGDSALYLCASSQFTGQPQHFGDGTRLSIL.

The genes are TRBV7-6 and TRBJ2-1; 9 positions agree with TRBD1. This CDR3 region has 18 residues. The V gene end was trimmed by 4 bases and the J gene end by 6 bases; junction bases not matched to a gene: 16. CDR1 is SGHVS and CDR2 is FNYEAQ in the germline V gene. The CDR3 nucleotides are TGTGCCAGCAGCTACCTCCCTGGACAGGGGTTGGGCGGCAATGAGCAGTTCTTC. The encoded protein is CASSYLPGQGLGGNEQFF.

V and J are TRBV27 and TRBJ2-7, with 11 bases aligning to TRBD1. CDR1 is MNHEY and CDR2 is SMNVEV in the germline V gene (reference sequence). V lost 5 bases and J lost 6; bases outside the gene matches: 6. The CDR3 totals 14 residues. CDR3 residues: CASSLGQGAREQYF. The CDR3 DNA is TGTGCCAGCAGTCTAGGACAGGGGGCGCGCGAGCAGTACTTC.

CDR3 sequence: CASSEVGGNEKLFF. CDR3 sequence (DNA): TGTGCCAGCAGTGAGGTGGGGGGTAATGAAAAACTGTTTTTT. The rearrangement uses TRBV2 and TRBJ1-4; maybe TRBD1 (5 bases). The CDR3 loop spans 14 amino acids. Between the trimmed V and J ends, which lost 3 bases and 4 bases, there was a span of 9 bases. Germline V CDR1 and CDR2: SNHLY, FYNNEI.

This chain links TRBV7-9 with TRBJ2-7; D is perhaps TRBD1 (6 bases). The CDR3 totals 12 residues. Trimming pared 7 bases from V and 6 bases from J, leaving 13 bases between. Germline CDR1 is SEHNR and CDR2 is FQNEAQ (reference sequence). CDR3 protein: CASTQTGSEQYF. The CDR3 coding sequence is TGTGCCAGCACCCAAACAGGGAGCGAGCAGTACTTC.

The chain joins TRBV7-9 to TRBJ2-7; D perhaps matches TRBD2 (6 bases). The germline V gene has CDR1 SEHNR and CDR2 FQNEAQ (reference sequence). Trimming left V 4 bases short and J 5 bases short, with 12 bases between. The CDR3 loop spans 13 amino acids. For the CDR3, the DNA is TGTGCCAGCAGCTCGGGCGGGGATGACGAGCAGTACTTC. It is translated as CASSSGGDDEQYF.

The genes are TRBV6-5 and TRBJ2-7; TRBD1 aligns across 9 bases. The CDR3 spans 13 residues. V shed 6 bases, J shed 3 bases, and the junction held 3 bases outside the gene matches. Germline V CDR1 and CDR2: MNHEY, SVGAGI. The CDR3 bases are TGTGCCAGCAGGAAGGGACAGGGCTACGAGCAGTACTTC. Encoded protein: CASRKGQGYEQYF.

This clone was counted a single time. CDR3 coding DNA: TGTGCCACCGGGGCTAACACCGGGGAGCTGTTTTTT. Amino acids: CATGANTGELFF. The chain links TRBV7-9 to TRBJ2-2; TRBD1 or TRBD2 may be the D gene (5 bases each). Trimming took 10 bases from V and 2 from J, leaving 8 bases between them. Germline-derived CDR1 and CDR2 are SEHNR and FQNEAQ (reference sequence). The CDR3 sequence is 12 residues long.